A selection of T cell receptor beta chains follows, all from one sample in a study of regulatory T cells in long-lasting Graves disease. Each CDR3 protein is one row after TCRdb ran MiXCR on the multiplex PCR reads. Among 650,000 to 850,000 distinct CDR3 sequences, 25% to 35% were seen once, and the ten largest hold around 42%. The sequenced sample was peripheral blood mononuclear cells (PBMCs), obtained when the disease was refractory, from a patient treated with antithyroid drugs. Receptors were obtained from a female donor with Graves disease. The CDR3 runs from the conserved cysteine through the conserved F or W. A D gene is named only where the DNA matches it firmly.

j_gene | d_gene | v_gene | CDR3aa
TRBJ2-5 | NA | TRBV5-1 | CASSLAAGMEETQYF
TRBJ1-2 | NA | TRBV19 | CASSMGYGYTF
TRBJ1-2 | NA | TRBV3-1 | CASSLRDKPNYGYTF
TRBJ1-2 | NA | TRBV5-6 | CASSFGNYGYTF
TRBJ2-5 | NA | TRBV10-1 | CASNRQGTSEETQYF
TRBJ2-7 | NA | TRBV15 | CATGLMSSYEQYF
TRBJ1-6 | NA | TRBV20-1 | CSTGDTSSLFSPLHF
TRBJ1-6 | NA | TRBV28 | CASSPFQGKRAIYNSLLHF
TRBJ2-1 | NA | TRBV20-1 | CSARWTDSNEQFF
TRBJ1-1 | NA | TRBV6-5 | CASSYSPLTEAFF
TRBJ1-6 | NA | TRBV7-3 | CASSFGGYNSPLHF
TRBJ1-5 | NA | TRBV24-1 | CATSEATRGQPQHF